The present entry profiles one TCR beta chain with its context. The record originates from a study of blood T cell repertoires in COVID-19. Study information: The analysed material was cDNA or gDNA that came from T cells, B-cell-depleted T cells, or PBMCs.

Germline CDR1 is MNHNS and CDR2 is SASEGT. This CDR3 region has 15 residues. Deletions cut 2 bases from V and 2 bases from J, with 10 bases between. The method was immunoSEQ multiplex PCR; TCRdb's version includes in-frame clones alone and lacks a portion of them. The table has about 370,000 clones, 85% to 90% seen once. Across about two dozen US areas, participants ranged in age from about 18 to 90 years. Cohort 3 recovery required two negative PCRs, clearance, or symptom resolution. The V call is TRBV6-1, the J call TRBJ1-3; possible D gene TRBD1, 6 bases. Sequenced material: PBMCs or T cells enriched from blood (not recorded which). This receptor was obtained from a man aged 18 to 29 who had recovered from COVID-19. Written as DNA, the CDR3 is TGTGCCAGCAGTGAACAGGGGCGGCCTGGAAACACCATATATTTT. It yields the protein CASSEQGRPGNTIYF.